This T cell receptor (beta chain) was identified in a study of a mutant IDH1 vaccine in newly diagnosed glioma. Across the study: Of the patients given treatment, approximately 62% were male and 37.5% were female, and a mean age of around 44 years was recorded. Study observations and caveats: It seemed that pseudoprogression was not linked to changes in the top peripheral T cell clonotypes. Vaccination elicited immune responses in approximately 92% of patients.

Sequenced by immunoSEQ multiplex PCR; TCRdb stores in-frame clones only, minus some. The profile shows 35,000 to 50,000 clones, approximately 92% of them singletons. With respect to this clone: Its antigen is still unknown.

Time point denoted: week 35, safety follow-up. Vaccinated patients received 300 ug of mutant IDH1 20-mer peptide per dose, with topical imiquimod. This clonotype was obtained from a man in his forties or fifties with glioma. The sample consisted of PBMCs, taken from a glioma patient whose treatment included an IDH1 peptide vaccine.

The CDR3 protein is CASSITDFNQPQHF. The DNA of the CDR3 is TGTGCCAGTAGTATCACAGACTTTAATCAGCCCCAGCATTTT. This sequence joins TRBV19 and TRBJ1-5; unclear D gene. V was clipped by 3 bases and J by 4 bases, with 10 bases between them. CDR3 length equals 14 residues. Germline V gene data show CDR1 as LNHDA and CDR2 as SQIVND (reference sequence).